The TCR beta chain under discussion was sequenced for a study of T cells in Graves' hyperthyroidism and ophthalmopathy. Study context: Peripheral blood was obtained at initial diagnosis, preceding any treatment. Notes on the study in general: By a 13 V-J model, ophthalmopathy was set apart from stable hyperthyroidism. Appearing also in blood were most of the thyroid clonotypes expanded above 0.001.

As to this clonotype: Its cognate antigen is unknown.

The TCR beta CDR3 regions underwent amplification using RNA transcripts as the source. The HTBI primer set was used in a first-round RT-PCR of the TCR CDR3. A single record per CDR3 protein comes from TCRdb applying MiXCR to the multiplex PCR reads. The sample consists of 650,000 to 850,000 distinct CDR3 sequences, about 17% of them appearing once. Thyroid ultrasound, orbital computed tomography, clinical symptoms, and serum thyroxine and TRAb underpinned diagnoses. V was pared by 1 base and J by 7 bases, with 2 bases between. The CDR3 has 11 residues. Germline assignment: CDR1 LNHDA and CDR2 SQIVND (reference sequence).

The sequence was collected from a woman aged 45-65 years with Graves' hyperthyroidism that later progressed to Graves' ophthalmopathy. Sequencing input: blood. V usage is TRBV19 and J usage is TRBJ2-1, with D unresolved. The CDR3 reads CASSIGNEQFF. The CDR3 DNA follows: TGTGCCAGTAGTATAGGAAATGAGCAGTTCTTC.